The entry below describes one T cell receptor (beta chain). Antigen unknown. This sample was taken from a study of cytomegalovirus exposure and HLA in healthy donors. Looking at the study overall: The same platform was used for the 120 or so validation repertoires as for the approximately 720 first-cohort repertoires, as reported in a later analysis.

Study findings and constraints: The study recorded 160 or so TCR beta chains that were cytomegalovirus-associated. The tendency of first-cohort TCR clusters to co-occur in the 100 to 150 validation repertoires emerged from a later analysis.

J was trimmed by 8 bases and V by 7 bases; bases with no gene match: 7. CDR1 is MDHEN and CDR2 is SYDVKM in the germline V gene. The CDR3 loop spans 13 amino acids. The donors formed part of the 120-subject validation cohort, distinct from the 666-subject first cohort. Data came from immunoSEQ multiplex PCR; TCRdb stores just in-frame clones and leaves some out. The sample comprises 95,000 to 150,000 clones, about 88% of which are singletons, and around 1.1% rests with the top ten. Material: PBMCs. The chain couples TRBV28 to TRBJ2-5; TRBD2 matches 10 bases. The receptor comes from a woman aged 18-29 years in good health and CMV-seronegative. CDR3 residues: CASIDSGGRTQYF. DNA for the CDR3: TGTGCCAGCATAGATAGCGGGGGGAGAACCCAGTACTTC.